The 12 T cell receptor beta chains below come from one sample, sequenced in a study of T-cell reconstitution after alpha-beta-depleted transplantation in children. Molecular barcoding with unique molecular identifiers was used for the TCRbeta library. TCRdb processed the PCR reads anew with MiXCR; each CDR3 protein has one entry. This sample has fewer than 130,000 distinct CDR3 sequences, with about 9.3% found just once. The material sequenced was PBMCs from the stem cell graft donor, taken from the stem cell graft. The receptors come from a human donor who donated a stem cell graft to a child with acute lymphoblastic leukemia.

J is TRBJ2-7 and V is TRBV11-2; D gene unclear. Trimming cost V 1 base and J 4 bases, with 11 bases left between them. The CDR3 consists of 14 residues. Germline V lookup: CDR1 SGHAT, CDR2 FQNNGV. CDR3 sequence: CASSLVRFAYEQYF. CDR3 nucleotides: TGTGCCAGCAGCTTAGTTCGGTTCGCGTACGAGCAGTACTTC.

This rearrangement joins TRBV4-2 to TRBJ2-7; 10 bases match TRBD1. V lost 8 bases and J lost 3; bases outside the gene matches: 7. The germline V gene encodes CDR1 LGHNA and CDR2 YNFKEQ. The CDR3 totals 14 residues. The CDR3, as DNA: TGTGCCAGCGGGCCCAGGGACAGGGGCTACGAGCAGTACTTC. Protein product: CASGPRDRGYEQYF.

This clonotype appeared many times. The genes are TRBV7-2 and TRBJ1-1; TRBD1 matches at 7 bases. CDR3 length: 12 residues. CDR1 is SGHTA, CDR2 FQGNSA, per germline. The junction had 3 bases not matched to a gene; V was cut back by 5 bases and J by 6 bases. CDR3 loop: CASSLGTAEAFF. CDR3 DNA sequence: TGTGCCAGCAGCCTCGGGACAGCTGAAGCTTTCTTT.

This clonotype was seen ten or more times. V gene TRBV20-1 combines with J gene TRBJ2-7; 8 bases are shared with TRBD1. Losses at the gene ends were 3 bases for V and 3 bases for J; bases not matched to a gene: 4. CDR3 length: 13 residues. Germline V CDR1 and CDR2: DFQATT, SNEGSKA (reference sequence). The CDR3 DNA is TGCAGTGCTAGGACAGGGGCGGACTACGAGCAGTACTTC. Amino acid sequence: CSARTGADYEQYF.

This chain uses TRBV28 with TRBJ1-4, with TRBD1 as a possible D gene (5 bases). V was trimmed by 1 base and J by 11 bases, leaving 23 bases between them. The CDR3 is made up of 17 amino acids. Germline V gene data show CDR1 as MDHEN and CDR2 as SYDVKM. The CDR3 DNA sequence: TGTGCCAGCAGTTTATTGGGCAGGGCCAAGAATCAAGAGAAACTGTTTTTT. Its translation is CASSLLGRAKNQEKLFF.

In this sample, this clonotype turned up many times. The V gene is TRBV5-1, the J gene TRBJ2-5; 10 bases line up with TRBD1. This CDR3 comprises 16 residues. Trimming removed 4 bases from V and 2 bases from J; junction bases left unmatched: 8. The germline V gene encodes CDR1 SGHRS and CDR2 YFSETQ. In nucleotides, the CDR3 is TGCGCCAGCAGCGTAGGGACAGGGGCCTCTCAAGAGACCCAGTACTTC. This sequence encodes CASSVGTGASQETQYF.

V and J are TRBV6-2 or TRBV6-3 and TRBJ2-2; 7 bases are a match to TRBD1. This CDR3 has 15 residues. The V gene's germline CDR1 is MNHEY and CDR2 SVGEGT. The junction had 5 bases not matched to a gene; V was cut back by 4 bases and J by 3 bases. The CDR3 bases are TGTGCCAGCAGTTCGGGACAGCTATACACCGGGGAGCTGTTTTTT. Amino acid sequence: CASSSGQLYTGELFF.

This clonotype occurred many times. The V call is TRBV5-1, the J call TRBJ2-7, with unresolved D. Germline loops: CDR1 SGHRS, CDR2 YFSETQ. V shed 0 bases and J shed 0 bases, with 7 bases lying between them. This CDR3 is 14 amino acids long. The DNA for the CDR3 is TGCGCCAGCAGCTTGGCGGCGTACTCCTACGAGCAGTACTTC. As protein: CASSLAAYSYEQYF.

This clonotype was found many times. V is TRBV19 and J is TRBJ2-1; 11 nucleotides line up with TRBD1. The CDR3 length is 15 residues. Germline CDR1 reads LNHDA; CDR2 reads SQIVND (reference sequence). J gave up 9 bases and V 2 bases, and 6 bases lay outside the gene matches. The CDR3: CASSIFGTGGVEQFF. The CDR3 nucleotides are TGTGCCAGTAGTATATTTGGGACAGGGGGTGTTGAGCAGTTCTTC.

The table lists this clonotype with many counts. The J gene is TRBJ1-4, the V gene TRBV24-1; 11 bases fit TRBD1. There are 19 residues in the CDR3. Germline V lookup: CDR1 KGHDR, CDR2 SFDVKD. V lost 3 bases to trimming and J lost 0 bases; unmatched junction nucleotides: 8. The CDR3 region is CATSDPDRGLPTTNEKLFF. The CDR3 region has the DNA TGTGCCACCAGTGATCCGGACAGGGGGCTTCCTACAACTAATGAAAAACTGTTTTTT.

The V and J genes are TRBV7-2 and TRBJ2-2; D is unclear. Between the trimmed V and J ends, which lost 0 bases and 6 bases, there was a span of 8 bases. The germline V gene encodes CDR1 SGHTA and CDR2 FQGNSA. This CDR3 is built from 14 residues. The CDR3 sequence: CASSLAAASGELFF. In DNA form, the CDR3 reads TGTGCCAGCAGCTTAGCGGCAGCATCCGGGGAGCTGTTTTTT.

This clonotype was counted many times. The CDR3 protein is CSADSGTPDNEQFF. The CDR3 region has the DNA TGCAGTGCTGACTCGGGGACGCCCGACAATGAGCAGTTCTTC. V gene TRBV20-1 combines with J gene TRBJ2-1; D tentatively fits TRBD1 or TRBD2 (5 bases each). This CDR3 comprises 14 residues. From germline, CDR1 is DFQATT and CDR2 SNEGSKA (reference sequence). V lost 5 bases and J 5 bases, leaving 16 bases between the germline ends.